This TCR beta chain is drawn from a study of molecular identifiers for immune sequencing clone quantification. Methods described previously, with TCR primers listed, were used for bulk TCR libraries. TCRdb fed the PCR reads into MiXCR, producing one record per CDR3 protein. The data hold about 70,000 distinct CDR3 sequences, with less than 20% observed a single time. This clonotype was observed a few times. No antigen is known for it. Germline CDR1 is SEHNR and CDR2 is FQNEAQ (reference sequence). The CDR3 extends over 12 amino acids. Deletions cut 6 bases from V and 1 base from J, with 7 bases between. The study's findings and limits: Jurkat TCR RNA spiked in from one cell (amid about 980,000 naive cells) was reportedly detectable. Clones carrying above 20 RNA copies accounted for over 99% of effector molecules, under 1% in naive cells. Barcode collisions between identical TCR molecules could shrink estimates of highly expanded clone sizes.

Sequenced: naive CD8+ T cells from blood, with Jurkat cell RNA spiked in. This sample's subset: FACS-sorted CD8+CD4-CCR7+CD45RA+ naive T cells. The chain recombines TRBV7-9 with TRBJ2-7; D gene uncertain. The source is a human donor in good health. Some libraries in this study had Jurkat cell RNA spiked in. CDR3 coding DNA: TGTGCCAGCAGTTCAGCGTCCTACGAGCAGTACTTC. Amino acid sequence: CASSSASYEQYF.